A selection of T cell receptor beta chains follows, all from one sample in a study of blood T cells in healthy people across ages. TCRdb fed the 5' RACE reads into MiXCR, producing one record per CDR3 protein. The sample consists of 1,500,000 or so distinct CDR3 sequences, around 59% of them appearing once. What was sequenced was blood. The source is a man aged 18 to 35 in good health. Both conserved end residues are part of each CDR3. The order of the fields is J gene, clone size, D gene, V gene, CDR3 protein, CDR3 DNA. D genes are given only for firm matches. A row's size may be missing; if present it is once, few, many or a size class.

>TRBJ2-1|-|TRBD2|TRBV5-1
CASNSGGPAYNEQFF
TGCGCCAGCAACAGCGGGGGGCCCGCCTACAATGAGCAGTTCTTC
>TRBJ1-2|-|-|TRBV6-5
CASSYRAEQSYGYTF
TGTGCCAGCAGTTACCGGGCAGAACAAAGCTATGGCTACACCTTC
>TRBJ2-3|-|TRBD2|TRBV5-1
CASASGKDTPDTQYF
TGCGCCAGCGCTAGCGGGAAGGACACTCCGGATACGCAGTATTTT
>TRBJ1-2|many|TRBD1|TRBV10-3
CAISHGTGDGYTF
TGTGCCATCAGTCACGGGACAGGGGACGGCTACACCTTC
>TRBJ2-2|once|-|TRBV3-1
CASSQESRGRTGELFF
TGTGCCAGCAGCCAGGAGAGCAGAGGGCGGACCGGGGAGCTGTTTTTT
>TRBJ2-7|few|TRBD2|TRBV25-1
CASSDPIGLAGGSYEQYF
TGTGCCAGCAGTGACCCCATCGGACTAGCGGGAGGCTCCTACGAGCAGTACTTC
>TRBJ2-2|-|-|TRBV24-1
CATSDWDGPNTGELFF
TGTGCCACCAGTGATTGGGACGGCCCGAACACCGGGGAGCTGTTTTTT
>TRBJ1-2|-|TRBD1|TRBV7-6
CASSELPGGGYTF
TGTGCCAGTTCCGAACTCCCAGGGGGCGGCTACACCTTC
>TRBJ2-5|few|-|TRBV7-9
CASSLDGSGDQETQYF
TGTGCCAGCAGCTTAGACGGATCGGGCGACCAAGAGACCCAGTACTTC
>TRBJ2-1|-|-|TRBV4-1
CASSQVSSYNVQFF
TGCGCCAGCAGCCAAGTTAGTTCCTACAATGTGCAGTTCTTC
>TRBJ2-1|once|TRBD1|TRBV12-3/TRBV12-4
CASSPGQGGSYNEQFF
TGTGCCAGCAGCCCGGGACAGGGAGGATCCTACAATGAGCAGTTCTTC
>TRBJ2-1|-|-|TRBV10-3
CAIQPRSGRDNEQFF
TGTGCCATACAACCCCGCAGCGGACGGGATAATGAGCAGTTCTTC
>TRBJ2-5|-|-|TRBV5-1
CASSFQGDYQETQYF
TGCGCCAGCAGCTTTCAGGGAGACTACCAAGAGACCCAGTACTTC
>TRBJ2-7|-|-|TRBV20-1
CSAELPRGSAYEQYF
TGCAGTGCTGAGTTACCACGGGGTTCCGCATACGAGCAGTACTTC
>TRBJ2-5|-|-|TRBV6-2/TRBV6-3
CASSYPGKGQETQYF
TGTGCCAGCAGTTACCCGGGGAAGGGGCAAGAGACCCAGTACTTC
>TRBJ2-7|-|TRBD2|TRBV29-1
CSVLAGETYEQYF
TGCAGCGTGCTAGCGGGAGAGACCTACGAGCAGTACTTC
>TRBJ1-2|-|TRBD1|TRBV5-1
CTSRRDSNYGYTF
TGCACCAGCCGCCGGGACAGCAACTATGGCTACACCTTC
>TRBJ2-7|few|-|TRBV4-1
CASSQVRSDTYEQYF
TGCGCCAGCAGCCAAGTCAGGTCGGATACCTACGAGCAGTACTTC
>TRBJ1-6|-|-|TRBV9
CASSVPSYNSPLHF
TGTGCCAGCAGCGTCCCCTCCTATAATTCACCCCTCCACTTT
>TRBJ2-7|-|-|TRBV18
CASSPKSLLEQYF
TGTGCCAGCTCACCAAAGTCCCTTCTCGAGCAGTACTTC
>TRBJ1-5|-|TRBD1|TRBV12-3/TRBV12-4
CASSPGTEARTQHF
TGTGCCAGCAGTCCCGGGACAGAAGCTCGGACCCAGCATTTT
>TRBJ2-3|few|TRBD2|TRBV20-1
CSARTSENTDTQYF
TGCAGTGCTCGGACTAGCGAAAACACAGATACGCAGTATTTT
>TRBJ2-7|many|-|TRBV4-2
CASSQDSGSSYEQYF
TGTGCCAGCAGCCAAGATTCGGGCAGCTCCTACGAGCAGTACTTC
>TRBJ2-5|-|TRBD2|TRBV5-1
CASSPETSGTQETQYF
TGCGCCAGCAGCCCGGAGACTAGCGGGACCCAAGAGACCCAGTACTTC
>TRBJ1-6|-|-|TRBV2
CASIAGVGSPLHF
TGTGCCAGCATTGCTGGGGTCGGGTCACCCCTCCACTTT
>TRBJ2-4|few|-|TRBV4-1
CASSQLAQGINIQYF
TGCGCCAGCAGCCAGTTAGCACAGGGAATAAACATTCAGTACTTC
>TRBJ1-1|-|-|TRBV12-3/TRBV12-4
CASSPLAGKNTEAFF
TGTGCCAGCAGCCCCCTTGCCGGGAAGAACACTGAAGCTTTCTTT
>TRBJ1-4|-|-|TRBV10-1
CASSEGPRRERLFF
TGCGCCAGCAGTGAAGGGCCAAGGCGGGAAAGACTGTTTTTT
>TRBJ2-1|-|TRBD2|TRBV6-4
CASSESSGSGSEQFF
TGTGCCAGCAGTGAATCTAGCGGGAGTGGGAGTGAGCAGTTCTTC